These T cell receptor beta chains were read from a single sample in a study of shared clonotypes between healthy human individuals. Using immunoSEQ multiplex PCR, the repertoire was profiled, and TCRdb retains in-frame clones only, with some absent. Of fewer than 1.4 million clones in the sample, roughly 74% were seen once. The sample comprised memory CD4+ T cells from PBMCs. The receptor source for this set is a man between 18 and 35 years old in good health. Some clones in this sample may be carry-over from other donors' samples. The CDR3 runs from the conserved cysteine through the conserved F or W. A D gene is named only where the DNA matches it firmly. Clone size is stated in some rows and not others, as once, few, many or a class when expanded.

J gene: TRBJ1-3; clone size: .; D gene: .; V gene: TRBV2; CDR3 protein: CASGRWGAGNTIYF; CDR3 DNA: TGTGCCAGCGGCCGCTGGGGGGCTGGAAACACCATATATTTT
J gene: TRBJ2-7; clone size: .; D gene: TRBD2; V gene: TRBV5-1; CDR3 protein: CASSWGLAGGPVEQYF; CDR3 DNA: TGCGCCAGCAGCTGGGGGTTAGCGGGAGGGCCGGTTGAGCAGTACTTC
J gene: TRBJ2-3; clone size: .; D gene: TRBD1; V gene: TRBV12-5; CDR3 protein: CASATDRSTDTQYF; CDR3 DNA: TGTGCTAGTGCCACGGACAGGAGCACAGATACGCAGTATTTT
J gene: TRBJ1-5; clone size: .; D gene: .; V gene: TRBV12-5; CDR3 protein: CASGLSNQPQHF; CDR3 DNA: TGTGCTAGTGGTTTGTCCAATCAGCCCCAGCATTTT
J gene: TRBJ1-5; clone size: once; D gene: TRBD1; V gene: TRBV2; CDR3 protein: CASSGQGNNQPQHF; CDR3 DNA: TGTGCCAGCAGTGGACAGGGGAACAATCAGCCCCAGCATTTT
J gene: TRBJ2-2; clone size: .; D gene: TRBD2; V gene: TRBV10-3; CDR3 protein: CAISQVGLAGGAGELFF; CDR3 DNA: TGTGCCATCAGCCAGGTGGGACTAGCGGGAGGGGCCGGGGAGCTGTTTTTT
J gene: TRBJ1-1; clone size: few; D gene: .; V gene: TRBV15; CDR3 protein: CATRWYRNTEAFF; CDR3 DNA: TGTGCCACCCGTTGGTATAGAAACACTGAAGCTTTCTTT
J gene: TRBJ2-2; clone size: few; D gene: TRBD2; V gene: TRBV7-9; CDR3 protein: CASSLARGGRIGNTGELFF; CDR3 DNA: TGTGCCAGCAGCTTAGCCCGGGGCGGGAGGATAGGGAACACCGGGGAGCTGTTTTTT
J gene: TRBJ2-5; clone size: many; D gene: .; V gene: TRBV5-6; CDR3 protein: CASTLSVRAEETQYF; CDR3 DNA: TGTGCCAGCACCCTCTCCGTGAGGGCAGAGGAGACCCAGTACTTC
J gene: TRBJ2-2; clone size: .; D gene: .; V gene: TRBV6-1; CDR3 protein: CASSDTGELFF; CDR3 DNA: TGTGCCAGCAGTGACACCGGGGAGCTGTTTTTT
J gene: TRBJ1-2; clone size: .; D gene: TRBD1; V gene: TRBV27; CDR3 protein: CASSMDRGPFNYGYTF; CDR3 DNA: TGTGCCAGCAGTATGGACAGGGGCCCATTTAACTATGGCTACACCTTC
J gene: TRBJ1-5; clone size: once; D gene: .; V gene: TRBV2; CDR3 protein: CASSEVGVSNQPQHF; CDR3 DNA: TGTGCCAGCAGTGAAGTGGGTGTTAGCAATCAGCCCCAGCATTTT
J gene: TRBJ2-5; clone size: .; D gene: TRBD2; V gene: TRBV11-3; CDR3 protein: CASSPGLAGGETQYF; CDR3 DNA: TGTGCCAGCAGCCCAGGACTAGCGGGAGGAGAGACCCAGTACTTC
J gene: TRBJ2-3; clone size: .; D gene: TRBD2; V gene: TRBV7-3; CDR3 protein: CASSLFGGGLGADTQYF; CDR3 DNA: TGTGCCAGCAGCTTATTCGGGGGAGGGCTCGGGGCAGATACGCAGTATTTT
J gene: TRBJ2-2; clone size: .; D gene: .; V gene: TRBV28; CDR3 protein: CASSLVQGAGELFF; CDR3 DNA: TGTGCCAGCAGTTTAGTTCAGGGCGCCGGGGAGCTGTTTTTT
J gene: TRBJ2-7; clone size: .; D gene: .; V gene: TRBV7-2; CDR3 protein: CASSLVARSPYEQYF; CDR3 DNA: TGTGCCAGCAGCTTAGTAGCCCGGTCGCCCTACGAGCAGTACTTC
J gene: TRBJ1-3; clone size: .; D gene: .; V gene: TRBV4-3; CDR3 protein: CASSQDLGHTIYF; CDR3 DNA: TGCGCCAGCAGCCAAGATCTAGGCCACACCATATATTTT
J gene: TRBJ2-5; clone size: once; D gene: TRBD1; V gene: TRBV18; CDR3 protein: CASSPQSDRGDRGSQYF; CDR3 DNA: TGTGCCAGCTCACCGCAATCGGACAGGGGGGATCGAGGGTCCCAGTACTTC
J gene: TRBJ2-7; clone size: .; D gene: .; V gene: TRBV5-1; CDR3 protein: CASSQDWSSYEQYF; CDR3 DNA: TGCGCCAGCAGCCAAGACTGGAGCTCCTACGAGCAGTACTTC
J gene: TRBJ1-2; clone size: few; D gene: .; V gene: TRBV9; CDR3 protein: CASSSYRVSDYTF; CDR3 DNA: TGTGCCAGCAGCTCTTACAGGGTTTCGGACTACACCTTC
J gene: TRBJ2-3; clone size: .; D gene: TRBD2; V gene: TRBV28; CDR3 protein: CASLRGSTQYF; CDR3 DNA: TGTGCCAGTCTTCGCGGGAGTACGCAGTATTTT
J gene: TRBJ2-3; clone size: few; D gene: TRBD2; V gene: TRBV6-6; CDR3 protein: CAGGTSGTDTQYF; CDR3 DNA: TGTGCCGGGGGGACTAGCGGGACAGATACGCAGTATTTT
J gene: TRBJ2-7; clone size: .; D gene: .; V gene: TRBV28; CDR3 protein: CASSLTGTTYEQYF; CDR3 DNA: TGTGCCAGCAGTTTAACCGGGACGACCTACGAGCAGTACTTC
J gene: TRBJ2-2; clone size: few; D gene: .; V gene: TRBV5-1; CDR3 protein: CASSLQGTPTGELFF; CDR3 DNA: TGCGCCAGCAGTTTGCAGGGGACCCCTACCGGGGAGCTGTTTTTT
J gene: TRBJ1-2; clone size: few; D gene: .; V gene: TRBV11-2; CDR3 protein: CASSPEGYGYTF; CDR3 DNA: TGTGCCAGCAGTCCAGAGGGTTATGGCTACACCTTC
J gene: TRBJ1-2; clone size: .; D gene: .; V gene: TRBV15; CDR3 protein: CATSRDPSYGYTF; CDR3 DNA: TGTGCCACCAGCAGAGACCCCTCATATGGCTACACCTTC